The 8 T cell receptor beta chains below were found in one sample sequenced in a study of beta chain features in type 1 diabetes. Study results and limitations: Significant though moderate, a shortening of TCRB CDR3s appeared in all four CD4+ subsets of Type 1 diabetes patients.

All of the isolated RNA was reverse transcribed, so expressed TCRB transcripts were sequenced. Only in-frame clones appear in the TCRdb table, and some are missing; sequencing was by immunoSEQ multiplex PCR. The sample yields some 640,000 clones, about 14% seen once. The antigens of these receptors remain unknown. Sequencing was carried out using naive CD4+ T cells from blood. All receptors derive from a man younger than 30 with type 1 diabetes.

This clone occurred a few times. J is TRBJ1-5 and V is TRBV9; D gene unclear. Germline loops: CDR1 SGDLS, CDR2 YYNGEE. The CDR3 has 13 amino acids. The V and J ends lost 9 bases and 7 bases respectively, with 17 bases between them. For the CDR3, the DNA is TGTGCCATCCCGGCCAGGTGTGGGCAGCCCCAGCATTTT. This sequence encodes CAIPARCGQPQHF. Full variable domain (remainder filled in from reference TRBV9 and TRBJ1-5): DSGVTQTPKHLITATGQRVTLRCSPRSGDLSVYWYQQSLDQGLQFLIQYYNGEERAKGNILERFSAQQFPDLHSELNLSSLELGDSALYFCAIPARCGQPQHFGDGTRLSIL.

The chain combines TRBV4-1 with TRBJ1-1; D is undetermined. Trimming removed 1 base at V and 6 bases at J, with 9 bases between. The germline gives CDR1 MGHRA, CDR2 YSYEKL. The CDR3 has 13 residues. The CDR3 is CASSQARVAEAFF. CDR3 nucleotides: TGCGCCAGCAGCCAAGCCCGGGTCGCTGAAGCTTTCTTT.

A few counts support this clone. The chain has TRBV29-1 and TRBJ1-1, with D maybe TRBD1 (5 bases). The V and J ends lost 5 bases and 2 bases respectively, with 18 bases between them. CDR1 is SQVTM and CDR2 is ANQGSEA in the germline V gene. The CDR3 totals 15 residues. CDR3 in amino acids: CSVLGVSGANTEAFF. In nucleotides, the CDR3 is TGCAGCGTTCTAGGGGTCTCCGGGGCCAACACTGAAGCTTTCTTT.

V usage is TRBV14 and J usage is TRBJ2-7; D unresolved. V dropped 0 bases and J dropped 3 bases, with 6 bases sitting between them. Germline CDR1 SGHDN, CDR2 FVKESK. The CDR3 runs 13 residues. The CDR3 here is CASSQDRVYEQYF. As DNA, the CDR3 is TGTGCCAGCAGCCAAGATAGGGTCTACGAGCAGTACTTC. The whole variable domain, filled in from reference TRBV14 and TRBJ2-7, reads EAGVTQFPSHSVIEKGQTVTLRCDPISGHDNLYWYRRVMGKEIKFLLHFVKESKQDESGMPNNRFLAERTGGTYSTLKVQPAELEDSGVYFCASSQDRVYEQYFGPGTRLTVT.

As concerns this clone: Within the sample, other DNA sequences also encode this same CDR3. The chain links TRBV30 to TRBJ1-1; weak D call: TRBD1 (5 bases). The CDR3 is 12 amino acids. V lost 5 bases to trimming and J lost 0 bases, with 7 bases between them. In germline, CDR1 is GTSNPN, CDR2 SVGIG (reference sequence). CDR3 in amino acids: CAWGTLNTEAFF. CDR3 bases: TGTGCCTGGGGGACTCTGAACACTGAAGCTTTCTTT.

The J gene is TRBJ2-2, the V gene TRBV27; D gene unclear. The CDR3 runs to 14 residues. V lost 5 bases to trimming and J lost 3 bases, with 10 bases between them. Per germline, CDR1 MNHEY and CDR2 SMNVEV (reference sequence). Here the CDR3 reads CASSRFGDTGELFF. CDR3 coding DNA: TGTGCCAGCAGTCGATTCGGCGACACCGGGGAGCTGTTTTTT.

This chain links TRBV30 with TRBJ2-7; D gene unclear. The germline gives CDR1 GTSNPN, CDR2 SVGIG (reference sequence). The CDR3 totals 12 residues. V was pared by 4 bases and J by 9 bases, with 16 bases between. The CDR3 bases are TGTGCCTGGAACAATGGAGTTGGACCGCAGTACTTC. Translated: CAWNNGVGPQYF.

A few counts support this clone. V and J are TRBV4-1 and TRBJ2-1, with 9 bases fitting TRBD2. This CDR3 is 16 amino acids long. Per germline, CDR1 MGHRA and CDR2 YSYEKL. The V and J ends lost 0 bases and 3 bases, in that order; junction bases with no gene match: 3. CDR3 protein: CASSQESTSGYNEQFF. CDR3 nucleotide sequence: TGCGCCAGCAGCCAAGAGTCGACTAGCGGCTACAATGAGCAGTTCTTC.